Shown below are 24 T cell receptor beta chains from a single sample sequenced in a study of shared clonotypes between healthy human individuals (dated by TCRdb to about 2020). The library was built by means of the immunoSEQ multiplex PCR assay. TCRdb stores this immuneACCESS table with in-frame sequences only. Part of the clones is absent; in the studies checked, under half of the shortfall reflects unresolved V genes, and no reason is known for the rest. The table for this sample lists about 2.4 million clones; over 85% of them were counted only once. The ten biggest clones cover roughly 0.36% of the sample. Sequencing was carried out using naive CD4+ T cells from PBMCs. This specimen's cell subset or site label, interpreted: CD45RA+ positively selected. These receptor sequences come from a man younger than 35 in good health. Some clones in this sample may be carry-over from other donors' samples.

V is TRBV5-1 and J is TRBJ1-1, with D unresolved. Trimming shortened V by 4 bases and J by 4 bases, and 17 bases separated the two germline ends. The CDR3 has 15 residues. CDR1 is SGHRS, CDR2 YFSETQ, per germline. CDR3 nucleotides: TGCGCCAGCAGCCGCGGAGGTTCGGTAGCCACTGAAGCTTTCTTT. Its translation is CASSRGGSVATEAFF.

Turning to this clone: The sample holds other DNA sequences that translate to the same CDR3. V and J are TRBV5-1 and TRBJ2-7, with a weak D call TRBD2 (6 bases). The ends were cut back, 0 bases at V and 0 bases at J, with 10 bases in the middle. Germline V gene sequence: CDR1 SGHRS, CDR2 YFSETQ. The CDR3 is 15 amino acids. The CDR3 sequence is CASSLGGGPSYEQYF. DNA of the CDR3: TGCGCCAGCAGCTTGGGAGGAGGGCCCTCCTACGAGCAGTACTTC.

About this clone itself: Other DNA sequences in the same sample also yield this CDR3. V gene TRBV28 combines with J gene TRBJ2-3; D is unresolved. Deletions cut 5 bases from V and 4 bases from J, with 4 bases between. The CDR3 loop spans 11 amino acids. Germline V lookup: CDR1 MDHEN, CDR2 SYDVKM. The CDR3 coding sequence is TGTGCCAGCAGTCCTTCAGATACGCAGTATTTT. It specifies CASSPSDTQYF. The entire variable domain, with the rest obtained from reference TRBV28 and TRBJ2-3, is as follows: DVKVTQSSRYLVKRTGEKVFLECVQDMDHENMFWYRQDPGLGLRLIYFSYDVKMKEKGDIPEGYSVSREKKERFSLILESASTNQTSMYLCASSPSDTQYFGPGTRLTVL.

This clone was counted once. CDR3 DNA sequence: TGCGCCAGCAGCTTCGGTAGGGTGAGCACCGGGGAGCTGTTTTTT. This encodes CASSFGRVSTGELFF. This chain uses TRBV5-1 with TRBJ2-2; D gene unclear. CDR1 is SGHRS, CDR2 YFSETQ, per germline. The CDR3 sequence is 15 residues long. Trimming stripped 2 bases from V and 4 bases from J, with 12 bases between.

The gene calls are TRBV11-1 and TRBJ2-5; D is unresolved. The CDR3 is 13 amino acids. From germline, CDR1 is SGHAT and CDR2 FQDESV (reference sequence). V was trimmed by 4 bases and J by 3 bases, leaving 9 bases between them. The CDR3 DNA follows: TGTGCCAGCAGCTCGGGCCTTAAAGAGACCCAGTACTTC. This codes for CASSSGLKETQYF.

J is TRBJ2-2 and V is TRBV11-2; unclear D gene. This CDR3 spans 14 amino acids. CDR1 is SGHAT, CDR2 FQNNGV, per germline. Trimming shortened V by 0 bases and J by 6 bases, and 8 bases separated the two germline ends. The CDR3 nucleotides read TGTGCCAGCAGCTTAGAATTTAGTTCCGGGGAGCTGTTTTTT. As protein: CASSLEFSSGELFF. The entire variable domain, with the rest obtained from reference TRBV11-2 and TRBJ2-2, is as follows: EAGVAQSPRYKIIEKRQSVAFWCNPISGHATLYWYQQILGQGPKLLIQFQNNGVVDDSQLPKDRFSAERLKGVDSTLKIQPAKLEDSAVYLCASSLEFSSGELFFGEGSRLTVL.

The V gene is TRBV5-4, the J gene TRBJ2-5; 9 nucleotides line up with TRBD2. In germline, CDR1 is SGHNT, CDR2 YYREEE (reference sequence). J gave up 4 bases and V 4 bases, and 11 bases lay outside the gene matches. The CDR3 runs 16 residues. The CDR3 reads CASSPARSGSTETQYF. The CDR3 coding sequence is TGTGCCAGCAGCCCGGCGCGTAGCGGGAGCACAGAGACCCAGTACTTC.

This chain connects TRBV7-9 to TRBJ2-5; 7 bases line up with TRBD1. Germline lookup yields CDR1 SEHNR and CDR2 FQNEAQ (reference sequence). V was clipped by 8 bases and J by 6 bases; unmatched bases: 9. This CDR3 comprises 13 residues. The CDR3 here is CASSGQGVQTQYF. DNA for the CDR3: TGTGCCAGCTCTGGGCAGGGGGTTCAGACCCAGTACTTC.

The chain links TRBV28 to TRBJ2-4, with 8 bases matching TRBD2. The CDR3 has 15 amino acids. The germline V gene has CDR1 MDHEN and CDR2 SYDVKM. The ends lost 9 bases at V and 5 bases at J; junction bases unmatched: 12. In DNA form, the CDR3 reads TGTGCCAGTACGAGCGGGAGTTTTTCTGAAAACATTCAGTACTTC. Its protein product is CASTSGSFSENIQYF.

The chain links TRBV5-1 to TRBJ1-2; D is possibly TRBD1 (5 bases). The germline CDR1 and CDR2 sequences are SGHRS and YFSETQ. With 5 bases removed from V and 3 bases from J, the gap between germline ends came to 14 bases. CDR3 length equals 14 residues. The CDR3 reads CASRDNGGDYGYTF. The CDR3 DNA sequence: TGCGCCAGCAGAGACAACGGGGGTGACTATGGCTACACCTTC.

V gene TRBV27 combines with J gene TRBJ2-3; tentatively, D is TRBD1 or TRBD2 (5 bases each). The CDR3 has 17 amino acids. The germline gives CDR1 MNHEY, CDR2 SMNVEV (reference sequence). V dropped 4 bases and J dropped 1 base, with 18 bases sitting between them. CDR3: CASSSTGWGFRTDTQYF. In DNA, the CDR3 is TGTGCCAGCAGTTCTACGGGATGGGGGTTCCGCACAGATACGCAGTATTTT.

The chain has TRBV7-3 and TRBJ1-1; D unclear. The CDR3 totals 13 residues. Germline V gene sequence: CDR1 SGHTA, CDR2 FQGTGA. The V end lost 4 bases, the J end lost 7 bases, and 13 bases lay between the germline ends. CDR3 residues: CASSSLGGREAFF. In DNA, the CDR3 is TGTGCCAGCAGCTCCCTCGGAGGGCGTGAAGCTTTCTTT.

The rearrangement links TRBV9 to TRBJ1-3; tentatively, D is TRBD1 (6 bases). This CDR3 region has 15 residues. V lost 4 bases and J 1 base, leaving 12 bases between the germline ends. In germline, CDR1 is SGDLS, CDR2 YYNGEE. This chain's CDR3 is CASSNRRGSGNTIYF. CDR3 nucleotides: TGTGCCAGCAGCAATCGTAGGGGGTCTGGAAACACCATATATTTT.

V and J are TRBV5-1 and TRBJ2-5; 11 bases agree with TRBD1. Per the germline V gene, CDR1 is SGHRS and CDR2 is YFSETQ. Trimming removed 3 bases from V and 4 bases from J; junction bases left unmatched: 8. This CDR3 is built from 16 residues. In DNA, the CDR3 is TGCGCCAGCAGCTACCAAGGACAGGGGGCGAGAGAGACCCAGTACTTC. It is translated as CASSYQGQGARETQYF.

The chain links TRBV5-1 to TRBJ2-1, with 13 nucleotides matching TRBD2. J gave up 6 bases and V 3 bases, and 3 bases lay outside the gene matches. CDR1 and CDR2 (germline): SGHRS, YFSETQ. The CDR3 contains 15 residues. The CDR3 nucleotides read TGCGCCAGCAGCTCGGGACTAGCGGGAACCAATGAGCAGTTCTTC. Translated, it gives CASSSGLAGTNEQFF. Based on the CDR3 plus reference TRBV5-1 and TRBJ2-1, the full variable domain is KAGVTQTPRYLIKTRGQQVTLSCSPISGHRSVSWYQQTPGQGLQFLFEYFSETQRNKGNFPGRFSGRQFSNSRSEMNVSTLELGDSALYLCASSSGLAGTNEQFFGPGTRLTVL.

The chain combines TRBV5-1 with TRBJ2-3; no clear D. Germline CDR1 SGHRS, CDR2 YFSETQ. Trimming removed 0 bases from V and 4 bases from J, with 12 bases in between. The CDR3 sequence is 15 residues long. DNA of the CDR3: TGCGCCAGCAGCTTGGTATCGCACCCGGCAGATACGCAGTATTTT. Translated: CASSLVSHPADTQYF.

The chain couples TRBV7-2 to TRBJ1-2, with 7 bases lining up with TRBD1. The CDR3 spans 13 residues. The germline CDR1 and CDR2 sequences are SGHTA and FQGNSA. J was trimmed by 4 bases and V by 5 bases; bases with no gene match: 4. The CDR3 DNA follows: TGTGCCAGCAGCCGGGACAGTGGCTATGGCTACACCTTC. As protein: CASSRDSGYGYTF.

The gene calls are TRBV13 and TRBJ2-7; 7 nucleotides align to TRBD1. The CDR3 contains 15 residues. Trimming at V came to 4 bases and at J to 3 bases, leaving 9 bases not matched to a gene. Germline V gene data show CDR1 as PRHDT and CDR2 as FYEKMQ (reference sequence). For the CDR3, the DNA is TGTGCCAGCAGCTCATTCCCCAGGGGGTTCTACGAGCAGTACTTC. Translating gives CASSSFPRGFYEQYF.

The chain has TRBV6-1 and TRBJ1-1; weak D call: TRBD1 (6 bases). Germline V gene lookup returns CDR1 MNHNS and CDR2 SASEGT. V shed 0 bases and J shed 11 bases, with 10 bases lying between them. The CDR3 runs 12 residues. The DNA for the CDR3 is TGTGCCAGCAGTGAAGCGAAGGGGGGGGCTTTCTTT. Translation: CASSEAKGGAFF.

This chain joins TRBV6-1 and TRBJ2-7; possible D gene TRBD2, 5 bases. Germline assignment: CDR1 MNHNS and CDR2 SASEGT. The CDR3 extends over 15 amino acids. Trimming removed 6 bases from V and 2 bases from J, with 17 bases in between. This CDR3 reads CASRLFPSGPYEQYF. DNA for the CDR3: TGTGCCAGCAGACTATTTCCGAGCGGACCCTACGAGCAGTACTTC.

As for this clone: One end of the junction does not line up with germline, which may come from a read error. The rearrangement uses TRBV2 and TRBJ1-4; possibly TRBD1 for D (5 bases). CDR1 is SNHLY, CDR2 FYNNEI, per germline. The CDR3 covers 12 residues. The DNA for the CDR3 is TGTGCCAGCAGCGAAGTGGTCTCAGGGATCTTTTTT. Translating it yields CASSEVVSGIFF.

The sample holds one count of this clone. CDR3 sequence: CASSKNRGWSEKLFF. The CDR3 bases are TGTGCCAGCAGCAAAAACAGGGGGTGGAGTGAAAAACTGTTTTTT. The chain employs TRBV7-2 and TRBJ1-4; 8 nucleotides agree with TRBD1. The V segment lost 5 bases and the J segment 7 bases; nucleotides outside the gene matches: 9. CDR3 length: 15 amino acids. The V gene's germline CDR1 is SGHTA and CDR2 FQGNSA.

The chain has TRBV7-2 and TRBJ2-7; D gene ambiguous. Germline V gene lookup returns CDR1 SGHTA and CDR2 FQGNSA. The V end lost 1 base, the J end lost 0 bases, and 13 bases lay between the germline ends. The CDR3 is 16 residues long. The CDR3 DNA follows: TGTGCCAGCAGCTTAGGTTATAACAGAAGCTCCTACGAGCAGTACTTC. Encoded protein: CASSLGYNRSSYEQYF.

The chain couples TRBV6-5 to TRBJ2-3; the D call may be TRBD1 or TRBD2 (5 bases each). The CDR3 loop spans 15 amino acids. The ends were cut back, 4 bases at V and 2 bases at J, with 13 bases in the middle. The germline CDR1 and CDR2 sequences are MNHEY and SVGAGI. The DNA of the CDR3 is TGTGCCAGCAGTTCCCGGGACGGCTTCACAGATACGCAGTATTTT. Amino acids: CASSSRDGFTDTQYF.